Below are 12 T cell receptor beta chains sequenced from a single sample in a study of T cells expressing NK-cell markers. TCRdb re-called the 5' RACE reads and shows each CDR3 protein once, DNA omitted. The sample table sets out about 380,000 distinct CDR3 sequences. Specimen: blood T cells: a sorted CD56 or NKG2C T cell subset, CD4+ or CD8+ T cells, or bulk PBMC T cells (not recorded which). The receptors derive from a man aged 18-70 years in good health.

The chain carries TRBV7-2 and TRBJ2-7; TCRdb lists TRBD2, though no DNA is available to test this call. The CDR3 consists of 16 residues. CDR1 SGHTA and CDR2 FQGNSA come from the germline V gene. The CDR3 protein is CASSSLAGRGTEEQYF.

This chain connects TRBV12-3 or TRBV12-4 to TRBJ1-6. This CDR3 spans 15 amino acids. CDR3 in amino acids: CASSRPGLNNSPLHF.

The chain has TRBV7-2 and TRBJ2-2; TCRdb reports TRBD1, a call that lacks DNA to check it against. CDR3 length equals 16 residues. Germline V gene sequence: CDR1 SGHTA, CDR2 FQGNSA. CDR3 in amino acids: CASSRDRGRDTGELFF.

The V gene is TRBV7-9, the J gene TRBJ1-2; TCRdb reports TRBD1, a call that lacks DNA to check it against. The CDR3 has 15 amino acids. CDR1 is SEHNR, CDR2 FQNEAQ, per germline (reference sequence). Here the CDR3 reads CASSQGYRGLSGYTF.

CDR3 in amino acids: CSAVGRSGYTF. This chain uses TRBV20-1 with TRBJ1-2; TCRdb's D call of TRBD1 is untestable without DNA. From germline, CDR1 is DFQATT and CDR2 SNEGSKA (reference sequence). The CDR3 is 11 residues long.

This chain uses TRBV27 with TRBJ2-7; TCRdb reports TRBD1, a call that lacks DNA to check it against. The CDR3 has 14 residues. Per germline, CDR1 MNHEY and CDR2 SMNVEV (reference sequence). CDR3 in amino acids: CASRELGQTYEQYF.

The rearrangement links TRBV9 to TRBJ1-1. The CDR3 length is 15 residues. Germline CDR1 reads SGDLS; CDR2 reads YYNGEE. The CDR3 loop reads CASSGGPELVSEAFF.

V is TRBV18 and J is TRBJ2-7. The V gene's germline CDR1 is KGHSH and CDR2 LQKENI. The CDR3 covers 15 residues. The CDR3 spells CASSPRNDNFYEQYF.

This rearrangement joins TRBV4-2 to TRBJ2-1; TCRdb calls TRBD1, which cannot be checked without DNA. The CDR3 loop spans 16 amino acids. Germline lookup yields CDR1 LGHNA and CDR2 YNFKEQ. CDR3 sequence reads: CASSQALLGGYNEQFF.

V is TRBV12-3 or TRBV12-4 and J is TRBJ2-7; no DNA is available, so the TRBD1 call from TCRdb remains unchecked. The CDR3 contains 14 residues. This CDR3 is CASSLDRGRSEQYF.

The chain combines TRBV7-2 with TRBJ1-6; TCRdb indicates TRBD1, and absent DNA this call remains unverified. The V gene's germline CDR1 is SGHTA and CDR2 FQGNSA. This CDR3 has 16 residues. The CDR3 reads CASSLDRQLTNSPLHF.

The V and J genes are TRBV12-3 or TRBV12-4 and TRBJ2-7; TCRdb selects TRBD1, and the lack of DNA leaves this call unchecked. The CDR3 totals 19 residues. The CDR3 sequence: CASSLARGWARTKSYEQYF.